This T cell receptor (beta chain) was captured in a study of T cell repertoires in cytomegalovirus infection. Study observations and caveats: The ex vivo response was dominated by HLA-C-restricted CMV-specific TCR beta clonotypes.

This clonotype was seen at least ten times. The antigen remains unidentified. TCRdb ran MiXCR on the reads and lists one entry per CDR3 protein. The table lists approximately 770,000 distinct CDR3 sequences, approximately 32% of them singletons, with 10% to 15% in the top ten. Trimming left V 7 bases short and J 5 bases short, with 8 bases between. This CDR3 is built from 11 residues. The specimen was cultured CD8+ T cells from PBMCs, collected from culture after CMV antigen stimulation. J is TRBJ1-1 and V is TRBV12-3 or TRBV12-4; D gene uncertain. The sequence was obtained from a human donor in good health (CMV status not recorded). Some clones in this sample may be carry-over from other donors' samples. CDR3 sequence: CASNSGTEAFF. As DNA, the CDR3 is TGTGCCAGCAATAGTGGAACTGAAGCTTTCTTT.